This TCR beta chain was identified in a study of technical replicates of blood from several donors. The germline V gene encodes CDR1 MNHEY and CDR2 SMNVEV (reference sequence). Deletions cut 1 base from V and 7 bases from J, with 14 bases between. The CDR3 has 16 residues. Measured with immunoSEQ multiplex PCR; TCRdb has only the in-frame clones, and not every one. The sample shows about 49,000 clones, roughly 92% of them seen only once. The sequence was obtained from a human donor in good health. Some clones in this sample may be carry-over from other donors' samples. Material for sequencing was PBMCs. V and J are TRBV27 and TRBJ1-6; D is unresolved. CDR3 bases: TGTGCCAGCAGTTTATTGGCGGCCATAACAAATTCACCCCTCCACTTT. Amino acids: CASSLLAAITNSPLHF.